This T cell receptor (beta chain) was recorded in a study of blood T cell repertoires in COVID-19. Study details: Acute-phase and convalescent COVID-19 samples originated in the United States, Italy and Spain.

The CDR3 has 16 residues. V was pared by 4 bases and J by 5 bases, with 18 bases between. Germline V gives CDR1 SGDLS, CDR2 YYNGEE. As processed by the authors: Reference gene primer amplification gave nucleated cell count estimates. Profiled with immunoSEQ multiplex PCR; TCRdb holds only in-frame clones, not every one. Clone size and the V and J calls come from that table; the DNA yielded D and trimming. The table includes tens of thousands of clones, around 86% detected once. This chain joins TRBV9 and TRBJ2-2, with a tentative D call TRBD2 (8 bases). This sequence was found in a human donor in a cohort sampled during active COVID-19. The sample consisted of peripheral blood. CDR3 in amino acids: CASSFPGRGRTGELFF. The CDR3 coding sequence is TGTGCCAGCAGCTTCCCCGGGAGGGGGCGGACCGGGGAGCTGTTTTTT.